The 27 T cell receptor beta chains reported below all come from one sample, sequenced in a study of CD8+ T cells in alopecia areata. TCR sequencing used cDNA made by reverse transcription of extracted RNA. Using immunoSEQ multiplex PCR, the repertoire was profiled, and TCRdb retains in-frame clones only, with some absent. Of tens of thousands of clones in the sample, roughly 60% are singletons; the top ten hold approximately 17%. The sample consisted of CD8+ T cells sorted from blood, taken at week 0. The origin of the receptors is a human donor with alopecia areata.

This clone was counted a single time. The rearrangement links TRBV9 to TRBJ2-7; possibly TRBD2 for D (8 bases). V gave up 4 bases and J gave up 5 bases, with 16 bases separating them. This CDR3 region has 14 residues. CDR1 is SGDLS, CDR2 YYNGEE, per germline. The CDR3: CASSPSGGGNEQYF. The CDR3 nucleotides read TGTGCCAGCAGCCCTTCGGGAGGGGGCAACGAGCAGTACTTC.

V usage is TRBV7-6 and J usage is TRBJ1-5, with D maybe TRBD1 (5 bases). The CDR3 runs 14 residues. Between the trimmed V and J ends, which lost 5 bases and 11 bases, there was a span of 19 bases. The germline CDR1 and CDR2 sequences are SGHVS and FNYEAQ. The CDR3 DNA is TGTGCCAGCAGCCTGGGGACGGGAGGATCAGCCCAGCATTTT. Amino acids: CASSLGTGGSAQHF.

The chain employs TRBV30 and TRBJ2-7; 8 bases map to TRBD1. CDR3 length: 14 residues. In germline, CDR1 is GTSNPN, CDR2 SVGIG (reference sequence). V shed 5 bases and J 3 bases; nucleotides not matched to a gene: 9. This chain's CDR3 is CAWLDRATNYEQYF. Written as DNA, the CDR3 is TGTGCCTGGCTGGACAGGGCGACCAACTACGAGCAGTACTTC.

This chain uses TRBV25-1 with TRBJ2-6; no clear D gene. This CDR3 is built from 13 residues. Trimming removed 3 bases at V and 0 bases at J, with 0 bases between. Germline CDR1 and CDR2: MGHDK and SYGVNS. The CDR3 is CASSDSGANVLTF. The CDR3 DNA follows: TGTGCCAGCAGTGACTCTGGGGCCAACGTCCTGACTTTC. The full variable domain, rest sourced from reference TRBV25-1 and TRBJ2-6, is EADIYQTPRYLVIGTGKKITLECSQTMGHDKMYWYQQDPGMELHLIHYSYGVNSTEKGDLSSESTVSRIRTEHFPLTLESARPSHTSQYLCASSDSGANVLTFGAGSRLTVL.

This chain uses TRBV7-2 with TRBJ1-5, with 7 bases that match TRBD1. The length of the CDR3 is 14 residues. Losses at the gene ends were 5 bases for V and 2 bases for J; bases not matched to a gene: 3. Looked up from germline, CDR1 is SGHTA and CDR2 is FQGNSA. In DNA, the CDR3 is TGTGCCAGCAGCGCAGGGACAGGCAATCAGCCCCAGCATTTT. It specifies CASSAGTGNQPQHF.

The genes are TRBV6-5 and TRBJ1-5; weak D call: TRBD1 (6 bases). Between the trimmed V and J ends, which lost 4 bases and 0 bases, there was a span of 10 bases. CDR1 and CDR2 (germline): MNHEY, SVGAGI. The CDR3 has 15 residues. The DNA for the CDR3 is TGTGCCAGCAGTTTGGACAGCACTAGCAATCAGCCCCAGCATTTT. It encodes CASSLDSTSNQPQHF.

J is TRBJ2-7 and V is TRBV14; 7 bases match TRBD2. The CDR3 has 17 residues. The germline V gene has CDR1 SGHDN and CDR2 FVKESK. J gave up 7 bases and V 4 bases, and 19 bases lay outside the gene matches. The CDR3 DNA follows: TGTGCCAGCAGCCCAAAAACGGGAATCGGGAGGTGGCGGGAGCAGTACTTC. It specifies CASSPKTGIGRWREQYF.

The genes are TRBV7-9 and TRBJ2-7; D possibly uses TRBD1 or TRBD2 (5 bases each). The CDR3 has 13 amino acids. Between the trimmed V and J ends, which lost 5 bases and 3 bases, there was a span of 11 bases. The germline CDR1 and CDR2 sequences are SEHNR and FQNEAQ (reference sequence). The CDR3 coding sequence is TGTGCCAGCAGCGGGGGACCGTTCTACGAGCAGTACTTC. Translated: CASSGGPFYEQYF.

This chain joins TRBV7-9 and TRBJ2-3, with D maybe TRBD1 (6 bases). Deletions cut 3 bases from V and 9 bases from J, with 10 bases between. Germline-derived CDR1 and CDR2 are SEHNR and FQNEAQ (reference sequence). The CDR3 is 12 residues long. The CDR3 DNA is TGTGCCAGCAGCTTGGACAGCAAGACGCAGTATTTT. It translates to CASSLDSKTQYF.

The chain joins TRBV7-9 to TRBJ1-1, with a tentative D call TRBD1 (5 bases). Between the trimmed V and J ends, which lost 5 bases and 0 bases, there was a span of 13 bases. The germline CDR1 and CDR2 sequences are SEHNR and FQNEAQ (reference sequence). This CDR3 is built from 15 residues. The CDR3 region has the DNA TGTGCCAGCAGCCCGGAGGGGACGATGAACACTGAAGCTTTCTTT. This sequence encodes CASSPEGTMNTEAFF.

The chain uses TRBV23-1 and TRBJ2-7, with 7 bases identical to TRBD1. TRBV23-1 is filed as an ORF, its function uncertain. V lost 0 bases and J lost 0; bases outside the gene matches: 8. The CDR3 covers 17 residues. The CDR3 nucleotides are TGCGCCAGCAGTCAATCTGATCAGACAGGGACCTCCTACGAGCAGTACTTC. This translates into CASSQSDQTGTSYEQYF.

The chain combines TRBV30 with TRBJ2-5; TRBD1 matches 7 bases. The J segment lost 5 bases and the V segment lost 4 bases, leaving 7 bases of the junction unmatched. The germline CDR1 and CDR2 sequences are GTSNPN and SVGIG (reference sequence). The CDR3 length is 13 residues. CDR3 in amino acids: CAWTGGPRETQYF. CDR3 DNA sequence: TGTGCCTGGACAGGGGGTCCGCGGGAGACCCAGTACTTC.

Only one count was recorded for this clone. The chain joins TRBV6-5 to TRBJ1-1; D unclear. Germline CDR1 is MNHEY and CDR2 is SVGAGI. The V end was cut by 2 bases, the J end by 1 base, with 8 bases between. The CDR3 spans 14 residues. The CDR3 loop reads CASSYTEGNTEAFF. CDR3 nucleotides: TGTGCCAGCAGTTACACCGAGGGGAACACTGAAGCTTTCTTT.

V is TRBV27 and J is TRBJ2-1, with D possibly being TRBD1 or TRBD2 (5 bases each). Germline CDR1 reads MNHEY; CDR2 reads SMNVEV (reference sequence). V lost 0 bases and J lost 5, with 5 bases in between. The CDR3 consists of 13 residues. The CDR3 protein is CASSLSGDNEQFF. The CDR3 DNA follows: TGTGCCAGCAGTTTATCGGGGGACAATGAGCAGTTCTTC.

The chain combines TRBV7-2 with TRBJ2-7; 10 bases are a match to TRBD2. The CDR3 covers 16 residues. J lost 1 base, V lost 1 base, and 4 bases had no gene match. Germline V CDR1 and CDR2: SGHTA, FQGNSA. The CDR3 nucleotides read TGTGCCAGCAGCTTAGGAACTAGCGGGACGTCCTACGAGCAGTACTTC. This encodes CASSLGTSGTSYEQYF.

This clone appeared a single time. This chain joins TRBV4-1 and TRBJ1-1; unclear D gene. With 3 bases removed from V and 5 bases from J, the gap between germline ends came to 4 bases. This CDR3 has 11 residues. From germline, CDR1 is MGHRA and CDR2 YSYEKL. This CDR3 is CASSQATEAFF. The CDR3 bases are TGCGCCAGCAGCCAGGCGACTGAAGCTTTCTTT.

This clone occurred a few times. The chain uses TRBV27 and TRBJ2-1, with 10 positions matching TRBD2. CDR1 and CDR2 (germline): MNHEY, SMNVEV (reference sequence). The CDR3 length is 17 residues. J was trimmed by 8 bases and V by 5 bases; bases with no gene match: 15. The CDR3 DNA sequence: TGTGCCAGCAGTCCGTACCAGCGGGAGGGCCTTTTGGATGAGCAGTTCTTC. This codes for CASSPYQREGLLDEQFF.

The rearrangement uses TRBV2 and TRBJ2-7; 9 bases are a match to TRBD1. V was clipped by 6 bases and J by 2 bases; unmatched bases: 14. CDR3 length: 17 amino acids. The germline gives CDR1 SNHLY, CDR2 FYNNEI. CDR3 nucleotides: TGTGCCAGCAGCCACCAGGGCCGGGACAGGGCGACCTACGAGCAGTACTTC. Translating it yields CASSHQGRDRATYEQYF.

The chain combines TRBV4-1 with TRBJ2-7; a possible D gene is TRBD1 (5 bases). V was trimmed by 3 bases and J by 0 bases, leaving 12 bases between them. The germline V gene has CDR1 MGHRA and CDR2 YSYEKL. This CDR3 has 15 residues. The CDR3 sequence is CASSQKTASSYEQYF. DNA for the CDR3: TGCGCCAGCAGCCAGAAGACAGCGAGCTCCTACGAGCAGTACTTC.

This clone was recorded only once. The chain employs TRBV13 and TRBJ2-7; TRBD2 matches at 8 bases. This CDR3 has 16 residues. The junction had 9 bases not matched to a gene; V was cut back by 5 bases and J by 0 bases. The germline V gene has CDR1 PRHDT and CDR2 FYEKMQ (reference sequence). Here the CDR3 reads CASSPGGSGSSYEQYF. The DNA for the CDR3 is TGTGCCAGCAGCCCGGGGGGGAGCGGTAGCTCCTACGAGCAGTACTTC.

V gene TRBV2 combines with J gene TRBJ2-3; 10 bases match TRBD2. After removal of 7 bases from V and 0 bases from J, the junction contained 4 bases not matched to a gene. The CDR3 consists of 15 residues. Germline loops: CDR1 SNHLY, CDR2 FYNNEI. The CDR3 sequence: CASTSGGASTDTQYF. For the CDR3, the DNA is TGTGCCAGCACTAGCGGGGGCGCTAGCACAGATACGCAGTATTTT.

V and J are TRBV9 and TRBJ2-1, with 10 bases lining up with TRBD2. Unmatched junction bases numbered 12, after V lost 3 bases and J lost 6 bases. The germline V gene encodes CDR1 SGDLS and CDR2 YYNGEE. The CDR3 spans 17 residues. CDR3: CASSAPLLAGEGNEQFF. Written as DNA, the CDR3 is TGTGCCAGCAGCGCCCCCCTCCTAGCGGGAGAAGGCAATGAGCAGTTCTTC.

The chain combines TRBV30 with TRBJ2-3, with D unresolved. Per germline, CDR1 GTSNPN and CDR2 SVGIG (reference sequence). The ends were cut back, 5 bases at V and 0 bases at J, with 9 bases in the middle. The length of the CDR3 is 13 residues. The CDR3 loop reads CAWEQESTDTQYF. The CDR3 DNA follows: TGTGCCTGGGAACAAGAGAGCACAGATACGCAGTATTTT.

J is TRBJ2-7 and V is TRBV29-1; no clear D. The V end was cut by 4 bases, the J end by 2 bases, with 9 bases between. The CDR3 runs 12 residues. The V gene's germline CDR1 is SQVTM and CDR2 ANQGSEA. The CDR3 spells CSVASVAYEQYF. Written as DNA, the CDR3 is TGCAGCGTTGCGTCGGTTGCCTACGAGCAGTACTTC.

The gene calls are TRBV7-9 and TRBJ1-1, with 8 bases lining up with TRBD1. With 4 bases clipped from V and 5 bases from J, the junction kept 6 bases outside the gene matches. Germline CDR1 SEHNR, CDR2 FQNEAQ (reference sequence). The CDR3 is 14 residues long. The CDR3 DNA reads TGTGCCAGCAGCTCAACAGGGGGGAGGACTGAAGCTTTCTTT. The encoded protein is CASSSTGGRTEAFF.

This chain joins TRBV29-1 and TRBJ2-7; D is uncertain. CDR1 is SQVTM, CDR2 ANQGSEA, per germline. The CDR3 has 13 residues. V lost 5 bases and J lost 3, with 14 bases in between. The chain's CDR3 is CSVSSGWFYEQYF. The CDR3 DNA follows: TGCAGCGTTAGTTCGGGTTGGTTCTACGAGCAGTACTTC.

This sequence joins TRBV28 and TRBJ1-1; 7 positions match TRBD1. V gave up 6 bases and J gave up 10 bases; unmatched junction bases: 20. Germline V gene data show CDR1 as MDHEN and CDR2 as SYDVKM. This CDR3 region has 16 residues. The CDR3 spells CASRWFGTDEPGRAFF. CDR3 DNA: TGTGCCAGCAGATGGTTCGGGACAGACGAACCTGGTAGAGCTTTCTTT.